This T cell receptor beta chain was recovered during a study of spatial heterogeneity in lung cancer. Broader study findings: Tumors with more nonsynonymous mutations had more expanded intratumoral alpha and beta TCRs.

The CDR3 runs 15 residues. CDR1 SGHAT and CDR2 FQNNGV come from the germline V gene. V lost 4 bases and J lost 5, with 14 bases in between. From the 5' RACE reads, TCRdb called clonotypes with MiXCR, one entry per CDR3 protein. The data hold 10,000 to 15,000 distinct CDR3 sequences, with roughly 7.2% observed a single time. Time point: sample taken at primary tumor resection. This clonotype was detected many times. Its matching antigen is unknown. This material consisted of lung tumor tissue, taken at surgery. The clonotype originates from a female donor with early-stage non-small cell lung cancer. V and J are TRBV11-2 and TRBJ1-4; D may be TRBD1 (6 bases). For the CDR3, the DNA is TGTGCCAGCAGCTGGGGGGGCAGCTACAATGAAAAACTGTTTTTT. Its protein is CASSWGGSYNEKLFF.